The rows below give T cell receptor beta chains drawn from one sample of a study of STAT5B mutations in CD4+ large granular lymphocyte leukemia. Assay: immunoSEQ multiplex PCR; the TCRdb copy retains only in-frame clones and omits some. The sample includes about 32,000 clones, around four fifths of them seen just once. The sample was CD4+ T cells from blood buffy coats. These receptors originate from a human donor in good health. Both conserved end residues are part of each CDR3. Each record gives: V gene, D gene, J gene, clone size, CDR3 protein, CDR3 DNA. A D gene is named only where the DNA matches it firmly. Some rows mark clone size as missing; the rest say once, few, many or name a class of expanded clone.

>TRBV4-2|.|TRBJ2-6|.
CASSQEANVLTF
TGTGCCAGCAGCCAGGAGGCCAACGTCCTGACTTTC
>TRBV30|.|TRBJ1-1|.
CAWSVLGVEAFF
TGTGCCTGGAGCGTACTCGGGGTTGAAGCTTTCTTT
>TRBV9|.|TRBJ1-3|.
CASSVGTLSGNTIYF
TGTGCCAGCAGCGTAGGAACACTCTCTGGAAACACCATATATTTT
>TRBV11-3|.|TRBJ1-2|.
CASSLEEGRGRFRGYTF
TGTGCCAGCAGCTTAGAAGAGGGTCGCGGCAGGTTTCGAGGCTACACCTTC
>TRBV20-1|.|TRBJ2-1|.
CSARTSNEQFF
TGCAGTGCTAGAACTTCCAATGAGCAGTTCTTC
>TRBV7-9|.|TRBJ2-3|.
CASSLRLDTQYF
TGTGCCAGCAGCTTAAGGTTAGATACGCAGTATTTT
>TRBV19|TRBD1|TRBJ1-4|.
CASSIEKGAHEKLFF
TGTGCCAGTAGTATAGAAAAGGGGGCGCATGAAAAACTGTTTTTT
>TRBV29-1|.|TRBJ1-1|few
CSVQDIEAFF
TGCAGCGTCCAGGACATTGAAGCTTTCTTT
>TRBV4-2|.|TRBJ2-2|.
CASSHPLRTNTGELFF
TGTGCCAGCAGCCACCCCCTCAGGACAAACACCGGGGAGCTGTTTTTT
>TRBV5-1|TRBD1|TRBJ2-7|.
CASSLGDRAEQYF
TGCGCCAGCAGCTTGGGTGACAGGGCCGAGCAGTACTTC
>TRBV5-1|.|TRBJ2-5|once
CASGRGTQETQYF
TGCGCCAGCGGCCGAGGGACCCAAGAGACCCAGTACTTC
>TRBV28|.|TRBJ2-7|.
CASTITSYEQYF
TGTGCCAGCACTATCACCTCCTACGAGCAGTACTTC
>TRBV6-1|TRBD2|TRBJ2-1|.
CASSGGLAGYNEQFF
TGTGCCAGCAGTGGAGGACTAGCGGGCTACAATGAGCAGTTCTTC
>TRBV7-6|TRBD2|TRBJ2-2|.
CASSQGQPREGIGELFF
TGTGCCAGCAGCCAAGGACAGCCGCGGGAGGGTATCGGGGAGCTGTTTTTT
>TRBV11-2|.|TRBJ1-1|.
CASSLVANTEAFF
TGTGCCAGCAGCTTAGTAGCGAACACTGAAGCTTTCTTT